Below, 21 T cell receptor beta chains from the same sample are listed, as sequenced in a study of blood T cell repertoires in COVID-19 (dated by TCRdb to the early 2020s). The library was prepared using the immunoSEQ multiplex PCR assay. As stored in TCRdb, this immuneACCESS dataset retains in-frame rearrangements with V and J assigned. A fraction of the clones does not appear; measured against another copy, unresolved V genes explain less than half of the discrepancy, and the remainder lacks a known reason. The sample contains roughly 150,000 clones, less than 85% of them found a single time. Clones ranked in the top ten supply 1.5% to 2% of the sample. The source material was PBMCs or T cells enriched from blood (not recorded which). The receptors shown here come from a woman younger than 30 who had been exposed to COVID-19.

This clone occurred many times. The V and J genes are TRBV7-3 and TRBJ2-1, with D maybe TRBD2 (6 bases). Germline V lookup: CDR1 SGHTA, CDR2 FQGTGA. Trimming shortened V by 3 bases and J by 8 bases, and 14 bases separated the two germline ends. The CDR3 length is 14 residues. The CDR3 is CASSFDGSRDEQFF. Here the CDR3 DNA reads TGTGCCAGCAGCTTTGACGGGAGTAGGGATGAGCAGTTCTTC.

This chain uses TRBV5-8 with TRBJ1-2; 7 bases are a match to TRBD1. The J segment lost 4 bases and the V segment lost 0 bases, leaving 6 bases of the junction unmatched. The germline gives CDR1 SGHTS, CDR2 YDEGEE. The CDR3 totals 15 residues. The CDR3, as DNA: TGTGCCAGCAGCTTGGTTCAGGGGGTATCCTATGGCTACACCTTC. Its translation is CASSLVQGVSYGYTF.

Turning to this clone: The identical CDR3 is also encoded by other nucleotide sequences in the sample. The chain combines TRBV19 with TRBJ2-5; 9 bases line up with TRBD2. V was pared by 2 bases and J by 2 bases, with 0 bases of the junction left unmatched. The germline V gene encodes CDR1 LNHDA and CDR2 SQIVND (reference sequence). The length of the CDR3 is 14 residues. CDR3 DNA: TGTGCCAGTAGTATAACTAGCGGGCAAGAGACCCAGTACTTC. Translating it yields CASSITSGQETQYF.

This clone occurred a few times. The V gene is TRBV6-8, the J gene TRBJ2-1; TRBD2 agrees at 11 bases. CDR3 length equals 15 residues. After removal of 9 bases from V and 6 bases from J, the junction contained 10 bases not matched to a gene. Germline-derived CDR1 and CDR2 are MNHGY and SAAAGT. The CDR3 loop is CARKGLAGGCNEQFF. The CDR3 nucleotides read TGTGCCAGGAAGGGGCTAGCGGGAGGTTGCAATGAGCAGTTCTTC.

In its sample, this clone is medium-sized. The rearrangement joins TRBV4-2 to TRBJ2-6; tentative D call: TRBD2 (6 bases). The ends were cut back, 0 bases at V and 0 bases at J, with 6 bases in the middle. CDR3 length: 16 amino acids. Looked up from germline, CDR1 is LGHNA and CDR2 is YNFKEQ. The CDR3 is CASSQEAGSGANVLTF. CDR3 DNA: TGTGCCAGCAGCCAAGAAGCGGGCTCTGGGGCCAACGTCCTGACTTTC.

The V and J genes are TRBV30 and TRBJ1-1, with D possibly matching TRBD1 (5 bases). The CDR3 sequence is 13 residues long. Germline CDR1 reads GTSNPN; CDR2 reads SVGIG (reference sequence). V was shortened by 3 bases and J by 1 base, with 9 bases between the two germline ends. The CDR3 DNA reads TGTGCCTGGAGGGTTGGACAGAACACTGAAGCTTTCTTT. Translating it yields CAWRVGQNTEAFF.

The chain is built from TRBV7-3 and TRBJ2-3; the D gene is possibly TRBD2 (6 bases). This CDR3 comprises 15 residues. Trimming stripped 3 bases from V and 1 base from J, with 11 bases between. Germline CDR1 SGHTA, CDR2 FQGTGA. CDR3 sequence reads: CASSFPSSGTDTQYF. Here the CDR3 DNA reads TGTGCCAGCAGCTTCCCTTCTAGCGGCACAGATACGCAGTATTTT.

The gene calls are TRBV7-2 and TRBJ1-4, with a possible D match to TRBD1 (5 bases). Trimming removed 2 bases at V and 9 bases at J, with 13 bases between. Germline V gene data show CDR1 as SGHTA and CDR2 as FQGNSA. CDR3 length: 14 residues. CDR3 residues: CASSLQGAGQKLFF. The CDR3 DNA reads TGTGCCAGCAGCTTACAGGGCGCGGGGCAAAAACTGTTTTTT.

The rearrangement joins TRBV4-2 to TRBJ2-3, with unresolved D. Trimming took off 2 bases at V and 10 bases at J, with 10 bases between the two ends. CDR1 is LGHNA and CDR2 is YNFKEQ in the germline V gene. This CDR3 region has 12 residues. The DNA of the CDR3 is TGTGCCAGCAGCCAATTTGGCCAGTCGCAGTATTTT. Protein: CASSQFGQSQYF.

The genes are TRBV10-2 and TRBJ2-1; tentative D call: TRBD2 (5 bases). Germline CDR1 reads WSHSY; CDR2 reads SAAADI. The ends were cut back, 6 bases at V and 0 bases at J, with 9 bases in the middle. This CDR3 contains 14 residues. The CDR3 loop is CASSGGGSYNEQFF. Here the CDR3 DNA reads TGCGCCAGCAGCGGCGGAGGCTCCTACAATGAGCAGTTCTTC.

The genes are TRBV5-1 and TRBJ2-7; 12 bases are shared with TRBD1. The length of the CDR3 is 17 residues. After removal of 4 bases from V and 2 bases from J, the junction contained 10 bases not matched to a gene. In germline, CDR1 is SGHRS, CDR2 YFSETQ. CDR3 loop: CASSKGQGAALAYEQYF. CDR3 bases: TGCGCCAGCAGCAAGGGACAGGGGGCAGCGTTAGCCTACGAGCAGTACTTC.

CDR3 loop: CASSPTLYRTGYGYTF. In DNA form, the CDR3 reads TGTGCCAGCAGCCCAACTTTATATCGGACAGGGTATGGCTACACCTTC. The chain recombines TRBV27 with TRBJ1-2; 8 bases are shared with TRBD1. CDR3 length: 16 residues. Germline-derived CDR1 and CDR2 are MNHEY and SMNVEV (reference sequence). V lost 6 bases and J lost 5; bases outside the gene matches: 14.

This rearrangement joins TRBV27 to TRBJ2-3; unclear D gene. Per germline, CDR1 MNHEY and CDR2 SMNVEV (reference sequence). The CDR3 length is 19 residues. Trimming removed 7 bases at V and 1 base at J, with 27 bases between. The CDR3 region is CASTQIRPYRRSRTDTQYF. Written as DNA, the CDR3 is TGTGCCAGCACGCAAATTCGCCCCTACCGACGGAGTCGCACAGATACGCAGTATTTT.

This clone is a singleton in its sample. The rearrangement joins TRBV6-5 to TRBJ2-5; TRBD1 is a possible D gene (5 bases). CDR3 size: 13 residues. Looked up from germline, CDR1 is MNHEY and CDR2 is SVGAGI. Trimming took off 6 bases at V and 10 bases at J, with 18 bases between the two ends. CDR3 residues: CASSNAQGFVQYF. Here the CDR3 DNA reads TGTGCCAGCAGCAATGCCCAGGGTTTTGTCCAGTACTTC.

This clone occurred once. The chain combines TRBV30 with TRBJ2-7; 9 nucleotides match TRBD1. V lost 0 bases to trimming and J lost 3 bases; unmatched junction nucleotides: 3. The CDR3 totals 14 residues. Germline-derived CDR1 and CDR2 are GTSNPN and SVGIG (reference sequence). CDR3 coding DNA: TGTGCCTGGAGTGTTGGGACAGGGTTCTACGAGCAGTACTTC. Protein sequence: CAWSVGTGFYEQYF.

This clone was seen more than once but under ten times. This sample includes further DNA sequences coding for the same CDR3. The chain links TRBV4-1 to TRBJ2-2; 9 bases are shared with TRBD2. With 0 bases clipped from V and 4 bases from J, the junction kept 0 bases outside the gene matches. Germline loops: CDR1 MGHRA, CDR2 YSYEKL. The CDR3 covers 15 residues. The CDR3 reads CASSQDSGSTGELFF. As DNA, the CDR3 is TGCGCCAGCAGCCAAGATAGCGGGAGCACCGGGGAGCTGTTTTTT.

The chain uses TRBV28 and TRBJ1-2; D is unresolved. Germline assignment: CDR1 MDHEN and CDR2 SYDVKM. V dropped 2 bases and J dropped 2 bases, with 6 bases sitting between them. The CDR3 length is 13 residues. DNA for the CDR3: TGTGCCAGCAGTTTAGGAGTGAACTATGGCTACACCTTC. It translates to CASSLGVNYGYTF.

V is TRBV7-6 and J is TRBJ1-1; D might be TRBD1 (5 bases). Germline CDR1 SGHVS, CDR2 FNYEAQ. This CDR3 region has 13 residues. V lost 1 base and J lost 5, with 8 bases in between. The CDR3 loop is CASSLGQGTEAFF. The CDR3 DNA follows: TGTGCCAGCAGCTTAGGGCAGGGAACTGAAGCTTTCTTT.

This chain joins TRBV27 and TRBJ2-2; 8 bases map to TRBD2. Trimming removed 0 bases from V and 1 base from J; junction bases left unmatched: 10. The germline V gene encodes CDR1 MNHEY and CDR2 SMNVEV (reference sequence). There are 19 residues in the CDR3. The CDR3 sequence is CASSLSTLGSGVNTGELFF. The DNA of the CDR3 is TGTGCCAGCAGTTTATCGACACTAGGTAGCGGGGTGAACACCGGGGAGCTGTTTTTT.

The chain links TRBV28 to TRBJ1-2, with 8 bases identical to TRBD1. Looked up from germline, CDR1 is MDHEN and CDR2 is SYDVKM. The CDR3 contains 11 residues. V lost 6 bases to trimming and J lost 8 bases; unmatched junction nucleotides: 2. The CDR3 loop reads CASSHRGGYTF. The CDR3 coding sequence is TGTGCCAGCAGCCACAGGGGGGGCTACACCTTC.

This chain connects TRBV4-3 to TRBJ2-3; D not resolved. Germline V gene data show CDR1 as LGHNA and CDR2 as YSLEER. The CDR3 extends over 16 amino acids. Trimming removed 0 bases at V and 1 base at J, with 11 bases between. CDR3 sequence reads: CASSQDLSVRTDTQYF. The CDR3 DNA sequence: TGCGCCAGCAGCCAAGACTTAAGCGTCCGCACAGATACGCAGTATTTT.